Given below is one T cell receptor beta chain in context. The data were taken from a study of T cell changes during pregnancy in multiple sclerosis. Generated by immunoSEQ multiplex PCR, the TCRdb table keeps only in-frame clones and is missing some. The repertoire holds approximately 65,000 clones, with around 94% as singletons. The V gene lost 8 bases and the J gene lost 6 bases, with 21 bases spanning the gap. The CDR3 covers 15 residues. The source was CD8+ T cells from peripheral blood mononuclear cells, collected in the third trimester of pregnancy. V usage is TRBV6-7 and J usage is TRBJ2-3; tentatively, D is TRBD2 (6 bases). TRBV6-7 has ORF status, its function being uncertain. The TCR comes from a female donor in good health, enrolled as a control in a pregnancy study. The DNA of the CDR3 is TGTGCCAGCGTTATACCCGGGACTTTACGCGATACGCAGTATTTT. This translates into CASVIPGTLRDTQYF.